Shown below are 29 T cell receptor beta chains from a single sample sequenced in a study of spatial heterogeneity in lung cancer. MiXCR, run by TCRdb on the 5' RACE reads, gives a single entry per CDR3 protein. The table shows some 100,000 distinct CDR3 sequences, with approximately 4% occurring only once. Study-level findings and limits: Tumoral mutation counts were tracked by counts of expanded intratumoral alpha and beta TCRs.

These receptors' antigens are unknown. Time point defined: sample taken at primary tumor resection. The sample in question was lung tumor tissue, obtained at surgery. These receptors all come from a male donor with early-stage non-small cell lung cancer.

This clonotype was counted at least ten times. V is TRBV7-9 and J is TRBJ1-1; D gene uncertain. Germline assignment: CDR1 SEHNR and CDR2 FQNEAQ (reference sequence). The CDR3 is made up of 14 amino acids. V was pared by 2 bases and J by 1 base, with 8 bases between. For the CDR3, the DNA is TGTGCCAGCAGCTTAAATACTCCGAACACTGAAGCTTTCTTT. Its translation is CASSLNTPNTEAFF.

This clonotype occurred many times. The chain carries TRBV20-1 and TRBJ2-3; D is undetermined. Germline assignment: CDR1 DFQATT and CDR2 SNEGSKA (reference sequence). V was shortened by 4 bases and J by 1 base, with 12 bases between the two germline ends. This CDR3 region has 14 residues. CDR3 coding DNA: TGCAGTGCTATTAAGGGAAGCGGCACAGATACGCAGTATTTT. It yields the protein CSAIKGSGTDTQYF.

The CDR3 DNA reads TGTGCCAGCAGCTTGGCCATCACCGGGACAGGGGTTTTGGACGGGGAGCTGTTTTTT. This sequence encodes CASSLAITGTGVLDGELFF. This rearrangement joins TRBV5-5 to TRBJ2-2, with 10 bases fitting TRBD1. V dropped 0 bases and J dropped 7; count of bases not matched to a gene: 15. The CDR3 is made up of 19 amino acids. CDR1 and CDR2 from the germline V gene are SGHKS and YYEKEE (reference sequence).

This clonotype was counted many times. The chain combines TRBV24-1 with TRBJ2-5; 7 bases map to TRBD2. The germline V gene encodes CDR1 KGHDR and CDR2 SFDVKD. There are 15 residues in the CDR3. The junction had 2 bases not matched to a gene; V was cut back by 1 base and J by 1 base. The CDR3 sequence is CATSDFTGGQETQYF. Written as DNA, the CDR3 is TGTGCCACCAGTGATTTTACGGGGGGCCAAGAGACCCAGTACTTC.

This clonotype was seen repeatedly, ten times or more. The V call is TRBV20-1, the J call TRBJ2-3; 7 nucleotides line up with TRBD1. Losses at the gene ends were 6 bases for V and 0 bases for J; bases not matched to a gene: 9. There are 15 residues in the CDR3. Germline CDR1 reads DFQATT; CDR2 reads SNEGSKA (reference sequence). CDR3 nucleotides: TGCAGTGCGGGACAGCGTCCAACTAGCACAGATACGCAGTATTTT. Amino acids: CSAGQRPTSTDTQYF.

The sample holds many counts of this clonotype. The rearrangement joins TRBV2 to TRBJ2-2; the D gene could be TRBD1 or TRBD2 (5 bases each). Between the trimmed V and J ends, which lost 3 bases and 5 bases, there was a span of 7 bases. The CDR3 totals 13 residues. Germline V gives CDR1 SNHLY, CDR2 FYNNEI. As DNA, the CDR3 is TGTGCCAGCAGTGACTGGGGGACCGGGGAGCTGTTTTTT. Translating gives CASSDWGTGELFF.

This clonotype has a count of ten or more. The CDR3 DNA reads TGCAGCGCCGGGACGGCCTTCTACGAGCAGTACTTC. It codes for CSAGTAFYEQYF. The rearrangement joins TRBV20-1 to TRBJ2-7; D could derive from TRBD1 or TRBD2 (5 bases each). Germline V gives CDR1 DFQATT, CDR2 SNEGSKA (reference sequence). This CDR3 region has 12 residues.

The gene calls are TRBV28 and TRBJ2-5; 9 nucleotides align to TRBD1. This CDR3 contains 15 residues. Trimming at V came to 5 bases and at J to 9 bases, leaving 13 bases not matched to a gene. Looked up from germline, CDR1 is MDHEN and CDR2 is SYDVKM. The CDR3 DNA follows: TGTGCCAGCAGTACACAGGGGGCGGCTAGACCGGCCCAGTACTTC. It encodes CASSTQGAARPAQYF.

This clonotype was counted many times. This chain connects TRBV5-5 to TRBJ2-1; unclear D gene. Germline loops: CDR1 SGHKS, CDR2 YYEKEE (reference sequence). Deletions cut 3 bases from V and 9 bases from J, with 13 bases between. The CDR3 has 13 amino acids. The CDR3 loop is CASSWDLVVEQFF. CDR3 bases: TGTGCCAGCAGCTGGGATTTAGTTGTTGAGCAGTTCTTC.

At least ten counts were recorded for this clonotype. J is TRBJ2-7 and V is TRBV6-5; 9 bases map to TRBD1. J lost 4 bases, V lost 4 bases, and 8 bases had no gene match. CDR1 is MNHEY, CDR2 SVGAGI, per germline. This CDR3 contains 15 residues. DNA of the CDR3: TGTGCCAGCAGTTTCCGGGACAGGGCATCGTACGAGCAGTACTTC. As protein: CASSFRDRASYEQYF.

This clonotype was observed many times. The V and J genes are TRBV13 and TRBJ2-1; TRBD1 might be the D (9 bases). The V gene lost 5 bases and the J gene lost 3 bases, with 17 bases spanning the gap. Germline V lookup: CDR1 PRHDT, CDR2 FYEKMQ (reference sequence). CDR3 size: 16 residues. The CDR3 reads CASSREGQGFYNEQFF. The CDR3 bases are TGTGCCAGCAGCCGGGAGGGACAGGGTTTCTACAATGAGCAGTTCTTC. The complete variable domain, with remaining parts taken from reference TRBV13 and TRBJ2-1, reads AAGVIQSPRHLIKEKRETATLKCYPIPRHDTVYWYQQGPGQDPQFLISFYEKMQSDKGSIPDRFSAQQFSDYHSELNMSSLELGDSALYFCASSREGQGFYNEQFFGPGTRLTVL.

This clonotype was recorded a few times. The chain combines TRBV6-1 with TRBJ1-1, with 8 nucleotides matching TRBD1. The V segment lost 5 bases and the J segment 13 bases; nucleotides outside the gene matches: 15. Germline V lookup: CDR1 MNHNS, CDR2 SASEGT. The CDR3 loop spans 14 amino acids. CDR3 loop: CASSLQGVRSQGFF. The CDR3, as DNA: TGTGCCAGCAGTCTACAGGGGGTAAGATCTCAAGGTTTCTTT.

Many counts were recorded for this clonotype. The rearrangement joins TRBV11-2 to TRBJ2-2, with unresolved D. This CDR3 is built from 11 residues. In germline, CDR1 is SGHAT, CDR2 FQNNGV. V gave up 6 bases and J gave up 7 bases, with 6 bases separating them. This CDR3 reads CASRLVGELFF. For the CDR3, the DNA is TGTGCCAGCAGATTGGTCGGGGAGCTGTTTTTT.

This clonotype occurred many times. In nucleotides, the CDR3 is TGCGCCAGCAGCTTTGGACAATTCTCCTACGAGCAGTACTTC. Its protein is CASSFGQFSYEQYF. The gene calls are TRBV5-1 and TRBJ2-7; perhaps TRBD1 as D (5 bases). Trimming took off 2 bases at V and 0 bases at J, with 9 bases between the two ends. The germline CDR1 and CDR2 sequences are SGHRS and YFSETQ. The CDR3 contains 14 residues.

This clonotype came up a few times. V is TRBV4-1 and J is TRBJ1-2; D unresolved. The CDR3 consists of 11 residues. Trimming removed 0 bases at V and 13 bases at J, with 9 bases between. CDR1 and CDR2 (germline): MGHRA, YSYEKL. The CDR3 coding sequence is TGCGCCAGCAGCCAAGATGGCATACGCACCTTC. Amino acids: CASSQDGIRTF.

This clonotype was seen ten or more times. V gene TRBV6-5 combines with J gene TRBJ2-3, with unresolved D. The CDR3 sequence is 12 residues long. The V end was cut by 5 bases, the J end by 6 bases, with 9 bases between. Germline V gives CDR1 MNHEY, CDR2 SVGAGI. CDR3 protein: CASSDIGDTQYF. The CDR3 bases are TGTGCCAGCAGTGACATTGGGGATACGCAGTATTTT.

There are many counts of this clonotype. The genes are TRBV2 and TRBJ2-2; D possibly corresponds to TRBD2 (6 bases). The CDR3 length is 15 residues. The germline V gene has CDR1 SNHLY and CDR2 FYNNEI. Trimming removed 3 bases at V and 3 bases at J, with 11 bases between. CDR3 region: CASSEGGIDTGELFF. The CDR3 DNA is TGTGCCAGCAGTGAGGGGGGAATTGACACCGGGGAGCTGTTTTTT. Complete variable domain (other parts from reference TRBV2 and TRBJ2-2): EPEVTQTPSHQVTQMGQEVILRCVPISNHLYFYWYRQILGQKVEFLVSFYNNEISEKSEIFDDQFSVERPDGSNFTLKIRSTKLEDSAMYFCASSEGGIDTGELFFGEGSRLTVL.

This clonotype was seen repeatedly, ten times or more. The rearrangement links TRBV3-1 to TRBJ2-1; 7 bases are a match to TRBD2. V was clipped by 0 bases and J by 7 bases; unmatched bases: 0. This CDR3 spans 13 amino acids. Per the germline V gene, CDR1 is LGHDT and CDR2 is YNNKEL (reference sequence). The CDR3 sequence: CASSQDSGNEQFF. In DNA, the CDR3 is TGTGCCAGCAGCCAAGATAGCGGGAATGAGCAGTTCTTC.

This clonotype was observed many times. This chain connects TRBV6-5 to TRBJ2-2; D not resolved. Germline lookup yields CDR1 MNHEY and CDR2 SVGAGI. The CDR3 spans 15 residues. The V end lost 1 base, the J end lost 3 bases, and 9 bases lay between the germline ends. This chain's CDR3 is CASSYLGIHTGELFF. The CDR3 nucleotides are TGTGCCAGCAGTTACTTAGGGATTCACACCGGGGAGCTGTTTTTT.

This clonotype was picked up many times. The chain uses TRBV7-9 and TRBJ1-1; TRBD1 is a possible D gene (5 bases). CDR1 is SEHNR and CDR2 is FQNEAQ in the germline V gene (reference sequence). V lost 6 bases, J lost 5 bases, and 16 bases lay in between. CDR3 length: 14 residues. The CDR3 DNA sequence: TGTGCCAGCAGTACCGAGCGACGGGGGACTGAAGCTTTCTTT. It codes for CASSTERRGTEAFF.

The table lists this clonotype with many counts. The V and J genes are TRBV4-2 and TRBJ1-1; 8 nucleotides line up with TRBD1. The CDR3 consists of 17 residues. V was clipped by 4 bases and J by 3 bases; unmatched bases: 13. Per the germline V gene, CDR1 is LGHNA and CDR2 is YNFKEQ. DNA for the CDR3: TGTGCCAGCAGCCGACGCTCGGACAGGGATGGGCACACTGAAGCTTTCTTT. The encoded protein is CASSRRSDRDGHTEAFF.

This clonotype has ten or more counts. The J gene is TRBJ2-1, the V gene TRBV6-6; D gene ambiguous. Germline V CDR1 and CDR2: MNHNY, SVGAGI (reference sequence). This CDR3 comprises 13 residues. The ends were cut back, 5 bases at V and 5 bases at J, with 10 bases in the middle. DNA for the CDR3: TGTGCCAGCAGTCTACCTACTGACAATGAGCAGTTCTTC. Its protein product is CASSLPTDNEQFF.

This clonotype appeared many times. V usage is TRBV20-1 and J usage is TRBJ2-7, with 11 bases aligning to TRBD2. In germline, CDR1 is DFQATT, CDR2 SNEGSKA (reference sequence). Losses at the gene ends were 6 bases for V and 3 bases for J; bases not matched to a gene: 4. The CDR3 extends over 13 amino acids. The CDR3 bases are TGCAGTGCGCGGACTAGCGGGTTCTACGAGCAGTACTTC. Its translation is CSARTSGFYEQYF.

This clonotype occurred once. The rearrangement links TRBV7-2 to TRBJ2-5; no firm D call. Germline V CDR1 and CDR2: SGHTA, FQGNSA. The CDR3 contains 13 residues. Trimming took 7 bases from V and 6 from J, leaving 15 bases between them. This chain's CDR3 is CASTPDPAKTQYF. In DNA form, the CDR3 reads TGTGCCAGCACCCCGGACCCCGCCAAGACCCAGTACTTC.

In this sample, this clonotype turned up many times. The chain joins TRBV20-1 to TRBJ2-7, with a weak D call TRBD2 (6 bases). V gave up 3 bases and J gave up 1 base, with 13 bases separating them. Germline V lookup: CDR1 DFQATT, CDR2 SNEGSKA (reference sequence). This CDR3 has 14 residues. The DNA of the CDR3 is TGCAGTGCTAGCTCCGGGAGTAGATCCTACGAGCAGTACTTC. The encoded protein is CSASSGSRSYEQYF.

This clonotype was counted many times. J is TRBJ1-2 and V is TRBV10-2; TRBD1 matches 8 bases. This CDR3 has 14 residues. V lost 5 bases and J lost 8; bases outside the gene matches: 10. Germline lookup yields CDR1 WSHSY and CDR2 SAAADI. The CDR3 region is CASSYAGGVDGYTF. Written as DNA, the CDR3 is TGCGCCAGCAGTTATGCAGGGGGCGTCGACGGCTACACCTTC.

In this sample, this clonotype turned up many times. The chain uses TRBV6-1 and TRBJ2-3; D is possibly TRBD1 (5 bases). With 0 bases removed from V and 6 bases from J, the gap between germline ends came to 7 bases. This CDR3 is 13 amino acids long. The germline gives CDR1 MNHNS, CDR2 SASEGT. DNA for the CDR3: TGTGCCAGCAGTGAAGCTCGACAGGATACGCAGTATTTT. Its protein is CASSEARQDTQYF.

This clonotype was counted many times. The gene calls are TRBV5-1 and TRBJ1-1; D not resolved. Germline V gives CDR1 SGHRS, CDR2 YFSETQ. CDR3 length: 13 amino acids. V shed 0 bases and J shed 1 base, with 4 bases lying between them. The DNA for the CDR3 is TGCGCCAGCAGCTTGGGGGAGAACACTGAAGCTTTCTTT. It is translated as CASSLGENTEAFF.

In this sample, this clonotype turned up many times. DNA for the CDR3: TGTGCCAGCAGCGATCGGGACAGGGGGTACGAGACCCAGTACTTC. It is translated as CASSDRDRGYETQYF. This chain uses TRBV9 with TRBJ2-5; 11 positions agree with TRBD1. The V and J ends lost 3 bases and 5 bases, in that order; junction bases with no gene match: 6. The CDR3 runs to 15 residues. Looked up from germline, CDR1 is SGDLS and CDR2 is YYNGEE.